The sample holds a few counts of the clone carrying this T cell receptor (beta chain). Its antigen is still unknown. The sample comes from a study of T cells in Graves' hyperthyroidism and ophthalmopathy. Study-wide context: Peripheral blood sampling occurred at initial diagnosis, before any treatment. Study-level findings and limits: Progression to ophthalmopathy was predicted a median of roughly 6.6 months early.

The length of the CDR3 is 15 residues. Per germline, CDR1 SQVTM and CDR2 ANQGSEA. Trimming at V came to 6 bases and at J to 5 bases, leaving 9 bases not matched to a gene. Researchers amplified the TCR beta CDR3 regions from RNA transcripts. In the first-round RT-PCR of the TCR CDR3, the HTBI primer set was used. Each CDR3 protein gets one entry after TCRdb re-called the multiplex PCR reads with MiXCR. Found here are about 52,000 distinct CDR3 sequences, roughly 50% of them singletons; the top ten hold over 8%. This receptor was obtained from a woman between 50 and 59 years old with Graves' ophthalmopathy. The chain couples TRBV29-1 to TRBJ2-3; TRBD1 matches 12 bases. Material for sequencing was blood. CDR3 amino acids: CSVAKGQGAGDTQYF. In DNA form, the CDR3 reads TGCAGCGTAGCGAAGGGACAGGGGGCGGGAGATACGCAGTATTTT.